Listed below are T cell receptor beta chains from one sample, sequenced in a study of blood T cell repertoires in COVID-19. Using immunoSEQ multiplex PCR, the repertoire was profiled, and TCRdb retains in-frame clones only, with some absent. The data show nearly 55,000 clones, about 82% seen once. The sequenced material came from peripheral blood. Source of these receptors: a man aged 70 or older with active COVID-19. The CDR3 runs from the conserved cysteine through the conserved F or W. D genes are given only for firm matches. Size values are once, few and many counts, or a class for expanded clones, and some rows have none.

CDR3 protein: CASSEGTGPYGYTF
CDR3 DNA: TGTGCCAGCAGCGAGGGGACAGGACCCTATGGCTACACCTTC
V gene: TRBV9
CDR3 length: 14
clone size: .
D gene: TRBD1
J gene: TRBJ1-2

CDR3 protein: CSAGQMNTGELFF
CDR3 DNA: TGCAGCGCCGGACAGATGAACACCGGGGAGCTGTTTTTT
V gene: TRBV29-1
CDR3 length: 13
clone size: .
D gene: .
J gene: TRBJ2-2

CDR3 protein: CASRVGGIPPNIQYF
CDR3 DNA: TGTGCCAGCAGGGTGGGGGGGATTCCCCCCAACATTCAGTACTTC
V gene: TRBV12-1
CDR3 length: 15
clone size: .
D gene: .
J gene: TRBJ2-4

CDR3 protein: CSTRSGGRVDTQYF
CDR3 DNA: TGCAGCACCCGAAGCGGGGGGCGGGTAGATACGCAGTATTTT
V gene: TRBV29-1
CDR3 length: 14
clone size: .
D gene: TRBD2
J gene: TRBJ2-3

CDR3 protein: CASSMGTLETQYF
CDR3 DNA: TGTGCCAGTAGTATGGGGACATTAGAGACCCAGTACTTC
V gene: TRBV19
CDR3 length: 13
clone size: .
D gene: .
J gene: TRBJ2-5

CDR3 protein: CASSMNTEAFF
CDR3 DNA: TGTGCCAGCAGCATGAACACTGAAGCTTTCTTT
V gene: TRBV6-5
CDR3 length: 11
clone size: few
D gene: .
J gene: TRBJ1-1

CDR3 protein: CASSRQEEEPQHF
CDR3 DNA: TGTGCCAGCAGTCGACAGGAGGAAGAGCCCCAGCATTTT
V gene: TRBV12-3/TRBV12-4
CDR3 length: 13
clone size: .
D gene: .
J gene: TRBJ1-5

CDR3 protein: CASSVAGRGPDTQYF
CDR3 DNA: TGTGCCAGCAGCGTAGCCGGAAGGGGCCCTGACACGCAGTATTTT
V gene: TRBV9
CDR3 length: 15
clone size: .
D gene: .
J gene: TRBJ2-3

CDR3 protein: CASSFTTGQDGYTF
CDR3 DNA: TGTGCCAGCAGCTTTACGACAGGCCAGGATGGCTACACCTTC
V gene: TRBV7-9
CDR3 length: 14
clone size: .
D gene: .
J gene: TRBJ1-2

CDR3 protein: CASRPDRLLGYTF
CDR3 DNA: TGTGCCAGCAGGCCCGACAGGCTCCTTGGGTACACCTTC
V gene: TRBV6-5
CDR3 length: 13
clone size: .
D gene: .
J gene: TRBJ1-2